This passage covers 10 T cell receptor beta chains from one sample sequenced in a study of T cells after yellow fever vaccination. MiXCR, applied by TCRdb to the 5' RACE reads, yields one record per CDR3 protein. This table has hundreds of thousands of distinct CDR3 sequences, around 20% appearing once. Sequences were derived from PBMCs, sampled before the yellow fever booster vaccination. The receptor set was obtained from a man younger than 35 who received the YFV17D yellow fever vaccine.

The table lists this clonotype with a few counts. The chain joins TRBV7-9 to TRBJ2-6; 9 nucleotides line up with TRBD1. The CDR3 covers 18 residues. CDR1 and CDR2 from the germline V gene are SEHNR and FQNEAQ (reference sequence). Trimming removed 0 bases from V and 2 bases from J; junction bases left unmatched: 5. The CDR3 DNA follows: TGTGCCAGCAGCTTAGCGGGACAGGGTCCAACTGGGGCCAACGTCCTGACTTTC. Protein: CASSLAGQGPTGANVLTF. Filled out from reference TRBV7-9 and TRBJ2-6, the complete variable domain reads DTGVSQNPRHKITKRGQNVTFRCDPISEHNRLYWYRQTLGQGPEFLTYFQNEAQLEKSRLLSDRFSAERPKGSFSTLEIQRTEQGDSAMYLCASSLAGQGPTGANVLTFGAGSRLTVL.

This clonotype occurred a few times. This clone may be a read error of a much larger clone one base away. The rearrangement uses TRBV9 and TRBJ2-3; no definite D call. Germline V gene data show CDR1 as SGDLS and CDR2 as YYNGEE. The CDR3 has 17 residues. For the CDR3, the DNA is TGTGCCAGCATCGTATCCGGCGGATTGACGTCTCGGGATACGCAGTATTTT. It translates to CASIVSGGLTSRDTQYF.

The V call is TRBV7-9, the J call TRBJ2-7; D ambiguous. Germline V gene sequence: CDR1 SEHNR, CDR2 FQNEAQ (reference sequence). This CDR3 region has 13 residues. V gave up 5 bases and J gave up 6 bases, with 14 bases separating them. CDR3 in amino acids: CASSATSGREQYF. DNA of the CDR3: TGTGCCAGCAGCGCCACATCAGGACGCGAGCAGTACTTC.

This clonotype has only a few counts. The J gene is TRBJ2-7, the V gene TRBV6-1; D may be TRBD2 (5 bases). The germline V and J ends were trimmed by 5 bases and 3 bases, with 17 bases remaining between them. Germline lookup yields CDR1 MNHNS and CDR2 SASEGT. The CDR3 loop spans 15 amino acids. The CDR3, as DNA: TGTGCCAGCAGTTCCTCCCCGACCGGGGACTACGAGCAGTACGTC. It specifies CASSSSPTGDYEQYV.

This clonotype was detected only a few times. The chain recombines TRBV5-1 with TRBJ2-3; 15 bases align to TRBD2. This CDR3 is 20 amino acids long. Trimming took 0 bases from V and 8 from J; bases not matched to a gene: 16. Germline assignment: CDR1 SGHRS and CDR2 YFSETQ. The CDR3, as DNA: TGCGCCAGCAGCTTGGATCCGGCATCAGGGACTAGCGGGGGGAGCGGTACGCAGTATTTT. Encoded protein: CASSLDPASGTSGGSGTQYF.

The chain uses TRBV11-2 and TRBJ1-2; D unclear. The CDR3 totals 14 residues. The V end lost 2 bases, the J end lost 0 bases, and 7 bases lay between the germline ends. Per germline, CDR1 SGHAT and CDR2 FQNNGV. This chain's CDR3 is CASSLSRTNYGYTF. The CDR3, as DNA: TGTGCCAGCAGCTTAAGCAGGACTAACTATGGCTACACCTTC.

The chain recombines TRBV7-2 with TRBJ2-6; TRBD2 agrees at 9 bases. The CDR3 sequence is 17 residues long. Germline assignment: CDR1 SGHTA and CDR2 FQGNSA. Losses at the gene ends were 3 bases for V and 2 bases for J; bases not matched to a gene: 5. The CDR3 bases are TGTGCCAGCAGCTTCGGCGGGGGGGCGACTGGGGCCAACGTCCTGACTTTC. Encoded protein: CASSFGGGATGANVLTF. The variable domain in full, with the rest retrieved from reference TRBV7-2 and TRBJ2-6, is GAGVSQSPSNKVTEKGKDVELRCDPISGHTALYWYRQSLGQGLEFLIYFQGNSAPDKSGLPSDRFSAERTGGSVSTLTIQRTQQEDSAVYLCASSFGGGATGANVLTFGAGSRLTVL.

This clonotype was picked up one time. The chain joins TRBV19 to TRBJ1-5; no clear D. Germline V gene data show CDR1 as LNHDA and CDR2 as SQIVND (reference sequence). Trimming took off 9 bases at V and 7 bases at J, with 10 bases between the two ends. This CDR3 comprises 11 residues. Here the CDR3 DNA reads TGTGCCAGCGGGATGGTACAGCCCCAGCATTTT. It encodes CASGMVQPQHF.

This CDR3 is CASWGWASGETQYF. The CDR3 region has the DNA TGTGCCAGCTGGGGGTGGGCCTCCGGGGAGACCCAGTACTTC. The chain uses TRBV2 and TRBJ2-5; TRBD1 or TRBD2 may be the D gene (5 bases each). V lost 8 bases and J 5 bases, leaving 18 bases between the germline ends. This CDR3 has 14 residues. Germline-derived CDR1 and CDR2 are SNHLY and FYNNEI.

This clonotype was counted a few times. The V and J genes are TRBV6-6 and TRBJ1-1; tentative D call: TRBD1 (6 bases). The CDR3 is 13 amino acids. The germline gives CDR1 MNHNY, CDR2 SVGAGI (reference sequence). Trimming stripped 10 bases from V and 2 bases from J, with 14 bases between. The CDR3 nucleotides are TGTGCCATGGGACACTCGAGTAACACTGAAGCTTTCTTT. Translation: CAMGHSSNTEAFF.